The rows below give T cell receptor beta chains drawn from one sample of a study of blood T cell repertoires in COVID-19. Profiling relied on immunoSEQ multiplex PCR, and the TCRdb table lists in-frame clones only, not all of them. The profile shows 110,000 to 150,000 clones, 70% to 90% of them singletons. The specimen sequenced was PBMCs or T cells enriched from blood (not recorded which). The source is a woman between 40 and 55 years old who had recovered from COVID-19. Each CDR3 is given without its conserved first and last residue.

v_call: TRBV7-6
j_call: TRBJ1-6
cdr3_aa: ASSLDPGANSPLH

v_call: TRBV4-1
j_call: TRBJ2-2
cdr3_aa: ASSQETLRRTGELF

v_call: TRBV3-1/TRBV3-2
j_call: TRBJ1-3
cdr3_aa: ASSQVSSGNTIY

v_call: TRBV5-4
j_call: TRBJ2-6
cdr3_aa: ASSSTGYGANVLT

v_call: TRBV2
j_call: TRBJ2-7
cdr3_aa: ASSGRLAPRSYEQY

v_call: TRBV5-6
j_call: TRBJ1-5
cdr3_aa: ASSLGGAYSNQPQH

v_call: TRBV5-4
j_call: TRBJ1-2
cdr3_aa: ASSSGTGANYGYT

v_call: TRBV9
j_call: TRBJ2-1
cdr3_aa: ASSVGSNSYNEQF

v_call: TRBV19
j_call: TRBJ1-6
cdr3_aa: ASSPGQYNSPLH

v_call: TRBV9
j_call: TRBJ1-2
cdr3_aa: ASSPGQGGYGYT

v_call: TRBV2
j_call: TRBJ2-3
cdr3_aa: ASSGLGDTQY

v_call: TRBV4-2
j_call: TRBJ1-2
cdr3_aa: ASSQEYVGGNYGYT

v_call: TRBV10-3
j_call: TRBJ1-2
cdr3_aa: AIREGGRDGYT

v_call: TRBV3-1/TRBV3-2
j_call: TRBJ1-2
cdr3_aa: ASGLRDRVLGYT

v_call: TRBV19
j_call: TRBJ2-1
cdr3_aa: ASSISSGGDEQF

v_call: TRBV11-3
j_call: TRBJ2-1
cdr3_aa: ASSRRGGSYNEQF

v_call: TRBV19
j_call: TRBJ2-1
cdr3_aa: ASSPRGGSSYNEQF

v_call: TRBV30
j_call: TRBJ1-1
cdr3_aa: AWSGLRQVNTEAF

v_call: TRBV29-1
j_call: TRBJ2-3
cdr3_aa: SVFPRGNSADTQY

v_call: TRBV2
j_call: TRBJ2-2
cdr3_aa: ASSPTRGTGELF

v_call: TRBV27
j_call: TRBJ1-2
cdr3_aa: ASSLSGGINYGYT

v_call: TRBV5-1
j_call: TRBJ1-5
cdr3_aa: ASSLTGHYNQPQH

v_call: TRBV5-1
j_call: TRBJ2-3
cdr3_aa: ASSLEGLASTDTQY

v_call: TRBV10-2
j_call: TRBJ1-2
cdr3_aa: ASSETPVGGVNYGYT

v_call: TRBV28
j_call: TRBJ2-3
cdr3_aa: ASRPFGGAGDTQY

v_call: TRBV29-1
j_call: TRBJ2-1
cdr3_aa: SVRGGEQF

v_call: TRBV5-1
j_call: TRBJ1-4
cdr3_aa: ASSLEGGMSEKLF

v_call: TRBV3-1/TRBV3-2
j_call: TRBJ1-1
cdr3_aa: ASSQGRGTEAF

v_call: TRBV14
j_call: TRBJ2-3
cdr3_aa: ASSQARGLGSTQY

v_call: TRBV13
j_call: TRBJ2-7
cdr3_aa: ASSLGSGSYEQY

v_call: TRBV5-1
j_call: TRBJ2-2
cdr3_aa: ASSLGSANTGELF

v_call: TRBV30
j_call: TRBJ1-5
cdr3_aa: AWSVSGDQPQH

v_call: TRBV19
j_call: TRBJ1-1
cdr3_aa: ASRDSLEAF

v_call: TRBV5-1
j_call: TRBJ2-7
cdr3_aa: ASSSQGAYYEQY

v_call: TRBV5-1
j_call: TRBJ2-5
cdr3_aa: ASSPRDSRQETQY

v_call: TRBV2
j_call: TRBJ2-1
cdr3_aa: ASSELAGWLAGASDEQF

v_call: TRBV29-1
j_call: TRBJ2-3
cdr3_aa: SADGQGVGTDTQY

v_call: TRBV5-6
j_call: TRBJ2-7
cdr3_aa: ASSPPASSYEQY

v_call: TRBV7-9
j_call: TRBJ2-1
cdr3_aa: ASSLAWTSQPNEQF

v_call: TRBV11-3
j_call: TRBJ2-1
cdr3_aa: ASSLRGTSYNEQF

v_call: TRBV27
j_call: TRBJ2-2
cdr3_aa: ASAAGLGGELF

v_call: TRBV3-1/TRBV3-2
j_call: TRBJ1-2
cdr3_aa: ASSRGEGANYGYT

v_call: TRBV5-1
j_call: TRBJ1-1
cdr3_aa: ASSLETGQGTEAF

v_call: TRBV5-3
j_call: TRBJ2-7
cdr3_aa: ARSMTSEQY

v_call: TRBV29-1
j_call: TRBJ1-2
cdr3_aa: SEGSNYGYT

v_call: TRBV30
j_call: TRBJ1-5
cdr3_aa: AWSTGLQPQH

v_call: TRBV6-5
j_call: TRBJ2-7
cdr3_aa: ASSYAQVSEQY